Each of the 4 T cell receptor beta chains below was sequenced from the same sample in a study of human T cells and chemical hapten exposure. Stated time point: patch test 1, 2 weeks after DPC sensitization. The treatment is: therapeutic diphenylcyclopropenone sensitization with weekly scalp DPC. In TCRdb, the RACE reads were re-called with MiXCR into one record per CDR3 protein. The data show about 120,000 distinct CDR3 sequences, about 13% seen once. The source material was whole blood, sampled in connection with sensitization to the hapten diphenylcyclopropenone (DPC). These receptors all stem from a young man with alopecia areata. Some clones in this sample may be carry-over from other donors' samples.

This clonotype was seen more than once but under ten times. The genes are TRBV3-1 and TRBJ1-5; TRBD1 aligns across 7 bases. Unmatched junction bases numbered 12, after V lost 0 bases and J lost 10 bases. This CDR3 is built from 16 residues. In germline, CDR1 is LGHDT, CDR2 YNNKEL (reference sequence). DNA of the CDR3: TGTGCCAGCAGCCAAGACGTCGGGACAGTGATCAGCCCCCAGCATTTT. The encoded protein is CASSQDVGTVISPQHF.

The genes are TRBV18 and TRBJ1-3, with 9 bases lining up with TRBD1. Germline trimming cut 6 bases from V and 0 bases from J; bases unmatched to any gene: 9. Germline V gene lookup returns CDR1 KGHSH and CDR2 LQKENI. This CDR3 is built from 17 residues. This CDR3 reads CASSRDRVRPSGNTIYF. CDR3 in DNA: TGTGCCAGCTCCAGGGACAGGGTTCGACCCTCTGGAAACACCATATATTTT.

The chain uses TRBV19 and TRBJ2-2, with 10 bases fitting TRBD2. Germline V lookup: CDR1 LNHDA, CDR2 SQIVND (reference sequence). This CDR3 has 16 amino acids. J gave up 3 bases and V 5 bases, and 6 bases lay outside the gene matches. This CDR3 is CASSGLAGDYTGELFF. CDR3 nucleotides: TGTGCCAGTAGTGGTCTAGCGGGGGATTACACCGGGGAGCTGTTTTTT.

The rearrangement joins TRBV6-5 to TRBJ1-6; maybe TRBD1 (5 bases). The CDR3 spans 16 residues. Germline CDR1 and CDR2: MNHEY and SVGAGI. V was pared by 0 bases and J by 5 bases, with 11 bases between. Here the CDR3 DNA reads TGTGCCAGCAGTTACTCGCGAGGGGTAGATAATTCACCCCTCCACTTT. Amino acids: CASSYSRGVDNSPLHF.